The 22 T cell receptor beta chains below come from one sample, sequenced in a study of blood T cell repertoires in COVID-19. Sequenced by immunoSEQ multiplex PCR; TCRdb stores in-frame clones only, minus some. The sample includes hundreds of thousands of clones, about four fifths of them seen just once. The sample taken for sequencing was PBMCs or T cells enriched from blood (not recorded which). The receptors come from a woman aged 40 to 50 who had been exposed to COVID-19.

The chain employs TRBV6-5 and TRBJ1-1; 7 nucleotides line up with TRBD1. This CDR3 contains 12 residues. In germline, CDR1 is MNHEY, CDR2 SVGAGI. The CDR3 sequence is CGSRDRGTEAFF. DNA of the CDR3: TGTGGGAGTCGGGACAGAGGCACTGAAGCTTTCTTT.

The V and J genes are TRBV6-5 and TRBJ1-6; possibly TRBD1 for D (5 bases). Trimming removed 5 bases from V and 9 bases from J, with 14 bases in between. The CDR3 is made up of 14 amino acids. Germline V gene lookup returns CDR1 MNHEY and CDR2 SVGAGI. The CDR3 bases are TGTGCCAGCAGTCCCCAGGGTAGTGTTTCACCCCTCCACTTT. As protein: CASSPQGSVSPLHF.

The chain uses TRBV18 and TRBJ1-2, with D unclear. The ends were cut back, 2 bases at V and 4 bases at J, with 11 bases in the middle. CDR1 is KGHSH and CDR2 is LQKENI in the germline V gene. This CDR3 is 14 amino acids long. The CDR3 sequence is CASSPGRESYGYTF. The CDR3 nucleotides read TGTGCCAGCTCACCAGGACGGGAATCCTATGGCTACACCTTC.

The chain employs TRBV4-2 and TRBJ2-3; 10 bases match TRBD2. In germline, CDR1 is LGHNA, CDR2 YNFKEQ. With V trimmed by 1 base and J by 1 base, 5 bases remained unmatched. This CDR3 has 17 residues. DNA of the CDR3: TGTGCCAGCAGCCAAGCGGAGCGGGGGGGCGGCACAGATACGCAGTATTTT. It is translated as CASSQAERGGGTDTQYF.

The chain recombines TRBV6-1 with TRBJ1-2; TRBD1 matches 11 bases. Trimming at V came to 3 bases and at J to 4 bases, leaving 13 bases not matched to a gene. This CDR3 has 18 residues. The germline V gene encodes CDR1 MNHNS and CDR2 SASEGT. The CDR3 reads CASSEVDRGRWVIYGYTF. The CDR3 DNA is TGTGCCAGCAGTGAGGTGGACAGGGGGCGCTGGGTAATCTATGGCTACACCTTC.

V gene TRBV29-1 combines with J gene TRBJ2-3; the match to TRBD2 covers 9 bases. The J segment lost 2 bases and the V segment lost 3 bases, leaving 6 bases of the junction unmatched. The CDR3 totals 15 residues. Germline V CDR1 and CDR2: SQVTM, ANQGSEA. The CDR3 DNA reads TGCAGCGTTGATCGGGTAGCGGGGGCCACAGATACGCAGTATTTT. Its translation is CSVDRVAGATDTQYF.

This clone was recorded a few times. The rearrangement uses TRBV12-3 or TRBV12-4 and TRBJ2-3; D gene ambiguous. V was cut by 6 bases and J by 6 bases, with 10 bases left in between. This CDR3 has 12 amino acids. For the CDR3, the DNA is TGTGCCAGCAGCTTCGACTTGGATACGCAGTATTTT. Residues: CASSFDLDTQYF.

This chain connects TRBV19 to TRBJ2-1; D not certain. V gave up 1 base and J gave up 3 bases, with 10 bases separating them. CDR1 and CDR2 (germline): LNHDA, SQIVND (reference sequence). This CDR3 comprises 15 residues. Written as DNA, the CDR3 is TGTGCCAGTAGTATAGGCGGTTACGACTACAATGAGCAGTTCTTC. Amino acid sequence: CASSIGGYDYNEQFF.

The chain links TRBV6-6 to TRBJ2-2, with D unclear. Germline V lookup: CDR1 MNHNY, CDR2 SVGAGI (reference sequence). The CDR3 covers 16 residues. Trimming cost V 8 bases and J 3 bases, with 19 bases left between them. CDR3 in DNA: TGTGCCAGCCGCCGCGGTCCGGCGGTGGACACCGGGGAGCTGTTTTTT. Protein: CASRRGPAVDTGELFF.

DNA of the CDR3: TGTGCCATCAGTGGGGGGGGGACAGGGCGGACTGAAGCTTTCTTT. It specifies CAISGGGTGRTEAFF. The chain joins TRBV10-3 to TRBJ1-1; TRBD1 matches at 9 bases. With V trimmed by 4 bases and J by 5 bases, 8 bases remained unmatched. CDR3 length: 15 amino acids. Germline lookup yields CDR1 ENHRY and CDR2 SYGVKD.

The chain links TRBV5-1 to TRBJ2-7, with TRBD1 identical over 8 bases. CDR3 length: 16 residues. Germline loops: CDR1 SGHRS, CDR2 YFSETQ. V lost 0 bases, J lost 6 bases, and 11 bases stayed unmatched. The CDR3 here is CASSLAGAGGRFEQYF. The CDR3 DNA reads TGCGCCAGCAGCTTGGCCGGGGCAGGGGGCAGATTCGAGCAGTACTTC.

The sample holds a few counts of this clone. This chain connects TRBV30 to TRBJ2-5, with TRBD2 matching over 14 bases. Trimming at V came to 3 bases and at J to 1 base, leaving 10 bases not matched to a gene. CDR3 size: 18 residues. Per the germline V gene, CDR1 is GTSNPN and CDR2 is SVGIG (reference sequence). The CDR3: CAWSRTSGGPPLQETQYF. CDR3 nucleotides: TGTGCCTGGAGCCGGACTAGCGGGGGGCCCCCTCTCCAAGAGACCCAGTACTTC.

This sequence joins TRBV5-8 and TRBJ2-5; 8 bases are shared with TRBD1. This CDR3 spans 15 amino acids. Trimming removed 0 bases from V and 3 bases from J; junction bases left unmatched: 4. CDR1 SGHTS and CDR2 YDEGEE come from the germline V gene. CDR3 nucleotide sequence: TGTGCCAGCAGCTTGGGACAGGGGCCGGAAGAGACCCAGTACTTC. It is translated as CASSLGQGPEETQYF.

This chain links TRBV6-5 with TRBJ2-3, with a weak D call TRBD2 (6 bases). CDR1 is MNHEY, CDR2 SVGAGI, per germline. Trimming removed 4 bases from V and 1 base from J, with 15 bases in between. This CDR3 is built from 16 residues. The CDR3 sequence: CASSSGLLPGTDTQYF. As DNA, the CDR3 is TGTGCCAGCAGTTCGGGACTCCTTCCGGGCACAGATACGCAGTATTTT.

The rearrangement links TRBV9 to TRBJ2-6; possibly TRBD1 for D (6 bases). The CDR3 sequence is 17 residues long. Deletions cut 0 bases from V and 4 bases from J, with 14 bases between. Germline CDR1 SGDLS, CDR2 YYNGEE. In DNA form, the CDR3 reads TGTGCCAGCAGCGTAGATCCGCTGGGGGCCGGGGCCAACGTCCTGACTTTC. Its translation: CASSVDPLGAGANVLTF.

The sample holds one count of this clone. The V gene is TRBV27, the J gene TRBJ2-2; tentatively, D is TRBD2 (5 bases). The CDR3 spans 13 residues. Trimming removed 5 bases at V and 5 bases at J, with 9 bases between. CDR1 and CDR2 from the germline V gene are MNHEY and SMNVEV (reference sequence). The CDR3 region has the DNA TGTGCCAGCAGTCCGGGATGGACCGGGGAGCTGTTTTTT. Its protein is CASSPGWTGELFF.

This clone was detected once. The V gene is TRBV5-4, the J gene TRBJ2-1, with D possibly being TRBD2 (7 bases). Germline CDR1 and CDR2: SGHNT and YYREEE (reference sequence). V dropped 0 bases and J dropped 4 bases, with 11 bases sitting between them. The CDR3 loop spans 15 amino acids. DNA for the CDR3: TGTGCCAGCAGCTTGGAGGGGGGGACTTACAATGAGCAGTTCTTC. This sequence encodes CASSLEGGTYNEQFF.

The chain carries TRBV10-3 and TRBJ1-6; possibly TRBD1 for D (5 bases). This CDR3 is 12 amino acids long. Trimming removed 10 bases at V and 7 bases at J, with 11 bases between. The germline CDR1 and CDR2 sequences are ENHRY and SYGVKD. The CDR3 bases are TGTGCCACCATGACAGCCAATTCACCCCTCCACTTT. It codes for CATMTANSPLHF.

This clone was counted only a few times. The CDR3, as DNA: TGTGCCAGCCGAATTACAGCTTACTATGGCTACACCTTC. Protein: CASRITAYYGYTF. The V call is TRBV27, the J call TRBJ1-2, with D unresolved. Trimming removed 8 bases at V and 3 bases at J, with 13 bases between. The germline gives CDR1 MNHEY, CDR2 SMNVEV (reference sequence). The CDR3 length is 13 residues.

The chain uses TRBV27 and TRBJ2-3; tentative D call: TRBD2 (6 bases). Trimming cost V 2 bases and J 6 bases, with 12 bases left between them. The CDR3 loop spans 14 amino acids. The germline CDR1 and CDR2 sequences are MNHEY and SMNVEV (reference sequence). The CDR3 coding sequence is TGTGCCAGCAGTTTAGCACTAGCCCTGGATACGCAGTATTTT. Amino acids: CASSLALALDTQYF.

This rearrangement joins TRBV6-5 to TRBJ2-7; D may be TRBD1 (6 bases). This CDR3 has 15 amino acids. V was pared by 6 bases and J by 1 base, with 16 bases between. Germline values: CDR1 MNHEY, CDR2 SVGAGI. DNA of the CDR3: TGTGCCAGCAGCCCATACGTTCAGGGGTCCTACGAGCAGTACTTC. It encodes CASSPYVQGSYEQYF.

This clone is a singleton in its sample. The chain combines TRBV28 with TRBJ1-1; D is uncertain. The CDR3 is 11 amino acids. The germline V gene has CDR1 MDHEN and CDR2 SYDVKM. V lost 3 bases and J 7 bases, leaving 6 bases between the germline ends. As DNA, the CDR3 is TGTGCCAGCAGTTTCCTGTATGAAGCTTTCTTT. Protein sequence: CASSFLYEAFF.